These 27 T cell receptor beta chains were sequenced from one sample in a study of shared clonotypes between healthy human individuals. Here immunoSEQ multiplex PCR was the method, and the copy in TCRdb shows in-frame clones only, minus some. The sample has a few million clones; 90% to 95% are singletons. The sample comprised naive CD4+ T cells sorted from blood. The subset was: CD45RA+ positively selected. The receptor source for this set is a man aged 18 to 30 in good health.

The chain employs TRBV19 and TRBJ1-1, with 7 positions matching TRBD1. The V and J ends lost 3 bases and 1 base, in that order; junction bases with no gene match: 8. Per germline, CDR1 LNHDA and CDR2 SQIVND (reference sequence). The CDR3 extends over 16 amino acids. CDR3 sequence (DNA): TGTGCCAGTAGTATCATCAGTCCAGGGGGGAACACTGAAGCTTTCTTT. Translating it yields CASSIISPGGNTEAFF. The entire variable domain, with the rest obtained from reference TRBV19 and TRBJ1-1, is as follows: DGGITQSPKYLFRKEGQNVTLSCEQNLNHDAMYWYRQDPGQGLRLIYYSQIVNDFQKGDIAEGYSVSREKKESFPLTVTSAQKNPTAFYLCASSIISPGGNTEAFFGQGTRLTVV.

Concerning this clone: This sample includes further DNA sequences coding for the same CDR3. The rearrangement uses TRBV2 and TRBJ2-7; TRBD2 agrees at 10 bases. V was clipped by 6 bases and J by 4 bases; unmatched bases: 0. The CDR3 runs 12 residues. Germline CDR1 SNHLY, CDR2 FYNNEI. The CDR3 DNA follows: TGTGCCAGCAGGACTAGCGGGTACGAGCAGTACTTC. It translates to CASRTSGYEQYF.

The chain is built from TRBV30 and TRBJ1-3; tentative D call: TRBD1 (5 bases). This CDR3 has 14 amino acids. CDR1 is GTSNPN and CDR2 is SVGIG in the germline V gene (reference sequence). Trimming took off 2 bases at V and 3 bases at J, with 11 bases between the two ends. This chain's CDR3 is CAWSLGDRGNTIYF. As DNA, the CDR3 is TGTGCCTGGAGTTTGGGGGATCGTGGAAACACCATATATTTT.

This sequence joins TRBV19 and TRBJ2-3; TRBD1 or TRBD2 may be the D gene (6 bases each). Germline V lookup: CDR1 LNHDA, CDR2 SQIVND (reference sequence). V lost 6 bases to trimming and J lost 2 bases, with 15 bases between them. The CDR3 is 15 residues long. The CDR3 region is CASSPGAMITDTQYF. The CDR3 nucleotides read TGTGCCAGTAGCCCGGGGGCCATGATCACAGATACGCAGTATTTT.

The J gene is TRBJ1-4, the V gene TRBV6-5, with 9 bases that match TRBD1. The germline V gene encodes CDR1 MNHEY and CDR2 SVGAGI. V lost 8 bases to trimming and J lost 8 bases; unmatched junction nucleotides: 9. This CDR3 comprises 14 residues. The CDR3 nucleotides read TGTGCCAGCGGAAAAAGACAGGGGGGGGAAAAACTGTTTTTT. Translation: CASGKRQGGEKLFF.

The chain employs TRBV5-1 and TRBJ2-2; 9 bases fit TRBD1. J lost 4 bases, V lost 5 bases, and 9 bases had no gene match. This CDR3 region has 16 residues. CDR1 is SGHRS and CDR2 is YFSETQ in the germline V gene. CDR3 loop: CASRPAGTGTTGELFF. The CDR3 region has the DNA TGCGCCAGCAGGCCTGCCGGGACAGGGACCACCGGGGAGCTGTTTTTT.

This clone occurred once. The chain links TRBV28 to TRBJ1-2; a weak D match, TRBD1 (6 bases). Trimming stripped 2 bases from V and 8 bases from J, with 12 bases between. Germline assignment: CDR1 MDHEN and CDR2 SYDVKM. The CDR3 consists of 13 residues. In DNA form, the CDR3 reads TGTGCCAGCAGTTTAGGGACATGGAAAGGCTACACCTTC. Residues: CASSLGTWKGYTF.

The genes are TRBV19 and TRBJ2-3; D possibly corresponds to TRBD1 (7 bases). The germline V and J ends were trimmed by 5 bases and 1 base, with 16 bases remaining between them. The CDR3 has 16 residues. Germline-derived CDR1 and CDR2 are LNHDA and SQIVND (reference sequence). The CDR3 sequence is CASSDYTGEGTDTQYF. CDR3 bases: TGTGCCAGTAGTGACTACACAGGGGAGGGCACAGATACGCAGTATTTT.

The rearrangement joins TRBV4-1 to TRBJ1-4, with 7 nucleotides matching TRBD1. Germline lookup yields CDR1 MGHRA and CDR2 YSYEKL. Germline trimming cut 0 bases from V and 5 bases from J; bases unmatched to any gene: 6. The CDR3 consists of 16 residues. CDR3 DNA: TGCGCCAGCAGCCAAGAAGGGGGCGCCTCCAATGAAAAACTGTTTTTT. It yields the protein CASSQEGGASNEKLFF.

This clone was found once. The chain joins TRBV2 to TRBJ1-6; tentative D call: TRBD1 (5 bases). There are 18 residues in the CDR3. V gave up 7 bases and J gave up 4 bases, with 23 bases separating them. Germline V gene lookup returns CDR1 SNHLY and CDR2 FYNNEI. CDR3 in amino acids: CASTATRGGALYNSPLHF. The CDR3 DNA is TGTGCCAGCACGGCGACAAGGGGCGGGGCCCTATATAATTCACCCCTCCACTTT. Filled out from reference TRBV2 and TRBJ1-6, the complete variable domain reads EPEVTQTPSHQVTQMGQEVILRCVPISNHLYFYWYRQILGQKVEFLVSFYNNEISEKSEIFDDQFSVERPDGSNFTLKIRSTKLEDSAMYFCASTATRGGALYNSPLHFGNGTRLTVT.

The V and J genes are TRBV27 and TRBJ2-7; TRBD2 aligns across 12 bases. The CDR3 totals 14 residues. CDR1 is MNHEY, CDR2 SMNVEV, per germline (reference sequence). V was pared by 6 bases and J by 2 bases, with 2 bases of the junction left unmatched. CDR3 amino acids: CASRRLAGAYEQYF. CDR3 sequence (DNA): TGTGCCAGCAGACGACTAGCGGGAGCCTACGAGCAGTACTTC.

This sequence joins TRBV4-1 and TRBJ2-5; D gene ambiguous. CDR1 is MGHRA and CDR2 is YSYEKL in the germline V gene. Trimming pared 4 bases from V and 5 bases from J, leaving 11 bases between. The CDR3 spans 13 residues. CDR3 in DNA: TGCGCCAGCAGCCTGGTAGTAGGGGAGACCCAGTACTTC. The encoded protein is CASSLVVGETQYF.

In the case of this clone: The same CDR3 also results from other DNA sequences found in this sample. The chain joins TRBV2 to TRBJ2-7, with D perhaps TRBD2 (5 bases). The germline gives CDR1 SNHLY, CDR2 FYNNEI. Trimming took 6 bases from V and 2 from J, leaving 5 bases between them. CDR3 length: 11 amino acids. The CDR3 nucleotides are TGTGCCAGCAGCGGGACCTACGAGCAGTACTTC. It translates to CASSGTYEQYF.

The chain joins TRBV7-9 to TRBJ1-4; 9 nucleotides line up with TRBD1. Germline V gene lookup returns CDR1 SEHNR and CDR2 FQNEAQ (reference sequence). V trimming: 1 base; J trimming: 5 bases; junction bases outside the gene matches: 11. The length of the CDR3 is 18 residues. The CDR3 region has the DNA TGTGCCAGCAGCTTAGGCGGACAGGGGTCGAAATTAAATGAAAAACTGTTTTTT. Translating gives CASSLGGQGSKLNEKLFF.

The J gene is TRBJ2-1, the V gene TRBV6-6, with 14 bases aligning to TRBD2. The CDR3 contains 16 residues. V lost 0 bases and J lost 9; bases outside the gene matches: 4. Germline V gives CDR1 MNHNY, CDR2 SVGAGI (reference sequence). In DNA, the CDR3 is TGTGCCAGCAGTTACTCCGTAGGGACTAGCGGGGGTGAGCAGTTCTTC. Its protein product is CASSYSVGTSGGEQFF.

V is TRBV5-6 and J is TRBJ1-2; 7 bases match TRBD1. The J segment lost 4 bases and the V segment lost 4 bases, leaving 1 base of the junction unmatched. CDR1 and CDR2 from the germline V gene are SGHDT and YYEEEE. This CDR3 has 12 residues. CDR3 nucleotides: TGTGCCAGCAGCCGGGACAGCTATGGCTACACCTTC. Translated, it gives CASSRDSYGYTF.

This clone was counted a single time. The chain has TRBV6-6 and TRBJ2-7, with D possibly called TRBD1 or TRBD2 (5 bases each). Germline values: CDR1 MNHNY, CDR2 SVGAGI (reference sequence). Trimming took off 2 bases at V and 5 bases at J, with 13 bases between the two ends. CDR3 length equals 14 residues. The DNA for the CDR3 is TGTGCCAGCAGTTACGCGGGTAAGGGGAACGAGCAGTACTTC. Its protein product is CASSYAGKGNEQYF.

This clone was seen once. The J gene is TRBJ1-2, the V gene TRBV11-2, with a possible D match to TRBD1 (5 bases). This CDR3 has 13 residues. Trimming cost V 6 bases and J 7 bases, with 15 bases left between them. CDR1 is SGHAT, CDR2 FQNNGV, per germline. CDR3 in DNA: TGTGCCAGCAGGGCATTGGGGGGATTTGGCTACACCTTC. Amino acids: CASRALGGFGYTF.

This chain joins TRBV10-3 and TRBJ1-1; D gene uncertain. The CDR3 has 13 amino acids. V dropped 8 bases and J dropped 1 base, with 11 bases sitting between them. Per the germline V gene, CDR1 is ENHRY and CDR2 is SYGVKD. Written as DNA, the CDR3 is TGTGCCATCGGGTGGCGCCAGAACACTGAAGCTTTCTTT. Protein sequence: CAIGWRQNTEAFF.

The V and J genes are TRBV25-1 and TRBJ2-5; D perhaps matches TRBD2 (5 bases). The J call could be wrong; TRBJ2-7 is a better fit for the DNA end. The CDR3 extends over 14 amino acids. Germline V gives CDR1 MGHDK, CDR2 SYGVNS. In nucleotides, the CDR3 is TGTGCCAGCAGTGAACCCGGGGATTCCTACGAGCAGTACTTC. Protein: CASSEPGDSYEQYF.

The chain employs TRBV6-1 and TRBJ1-2; possibly TRBD1 for D (5 bases). Germline CDR1 reads MNHNS; CDR2 reads SASEGT. V dropped 4 bases and J dropped 4 bases, with 16 bases sitting between them. This CDR3 has 15 amino acids. CDR3 in amino acids: CASSVQGPTAYGYTF. Here the CDR3 DNA reads TGTGCCAGCAGTGTTCAGGGCCCGACCGCCTATGGCTACACCTTC.

The chain couples TRBV5-1 to TRBJ1-2; D remains ambiguous. The germline V and J ends were trimmed by 6 bases and 7 bases, with 13 bases remaining between them. Germline lookup yields CDR1 SGHRS and CDR2 YFSETQ. This CDR3 is built from 12 residues. This CDR3 is CASTRDRGGYTF. The CDR3 nucleotides are TGCGCCAGCACTCGAGATCGGGGTGGCTACACCTTC. The full variable domain, rest sourced from reference TRBV5-1 and TRBJ1-2, is KAGVTQTPRYLIKTRGQQVTLSCSPISGHRSVSWYQQTPGQGLQFLFEYFSETQRNKGNFPGRFSGRQFSNSRSEMNVSTLELGDSALYLCASTRDRGGYTFGSGTRLTVV.

The chain employs TRBV5-1 and TRBJ2-5; possible D gene TRBD1, 6 bases. Trimming removed 1 base at V and 4 bases at J, with 14 bases between. Per germline, CDR1 SGHRS and CDR2 YFSETQ. This CDR3 is built from 15 residues. Here the CDR3 DNA reads TGCGCCAGCAGCTTGTCTGGGGGCCCGGGAGAGACCCAGTACTTC. Translation gives CASSLSGGPGETQYF.

The chain couples TRBV7-9 to TRBJ1-6; possibly TRBD1 for D (5 bases). The CDR3 covers 15 residues. The V gene lost 1 base and the J gene lost 8 bases, with 12 bases spanning the gap. The germline gives CDR1 SEHNR, CDR2 FQNEAQ (reference sequence). The CDR3 protein is CASSLVAGRDSPLHF. The DNA of the CDR3 is TGTGCCAGCAGCTTAGTAGCGGGACGGGATTCACCCCTCCACTTT.

The chain carries TRBV7-2 and TRBJ2-7; possible D gene TRBD2, 7 bases. There are 15 residues in the CDR3. The germline V gene has CDR1 SGHTA and CDR2 FQGNSA. The V and J ends lost 4 bases and 2 bases respectively, with 15 bases between them. CDR3 loop: CASSSEQGGTYEQYF. DNA for the CDR3: TGTGCCAGCAGCTCGGAACAGGGAGGGACCTACGAGCAGTACTTC.

This rearrangement joins TRBV28 to TRBJ2-5, with D hard to call. The CDR3 totals 12 residues. Deletions cut 6 bases from V and 4 bases from J, with 9 bases between. Germline V gene data show CDR1 as MDHEN and CDR2 as SYDVKM. DNA of the CDR3: TGTGCCAGCAGCATGGGTAGAGAGACCCAGTACTTC. Translating gives CASSMGRETQYF.

The genes are TRBV29-1 and TRBJ2-7; D may be TRBD1 (6 bases). This CDR3 is built from 12 residues. V was trimmed by 5 bases and J by 0 bases, leaving 8 bases between them. Germline CDR1 reads SQVTM; CDR2 reads ANQGSEA. The CDR3 is CSVQGSSYEQYF. In nucleotides, the CDR3 is TGCAGCGTTCAGGGGAGCTCCTACGAGCAGTACTTC.